The TCR beta chain described here comes from a study of cytomegalovirus exposure and HLA in healthy donors. The wider study: Within the Caucasian-associated ancestry cluster were roughly 79% of the roughly 380 genotyped donors. Study-level findings and limits: Most of the TCR beta V segments (in an earlier analysis) were productive either about 87% or about 30% of the time. Another analysis was done later, and it associated roughly 15,000 TCR beta sequences with HLA alleles at 0.05 false discovery rate.

Regarding this clone: Its antigen is not known.

V was pared by 4 bases and J by 8 bases, with 8 bases of the junction left unmatched. This CDR3 contains 14 residues. The germline V gene encodes CDR1 SGHNT and CDR2 YYREEE (reference sequence). The PCR was carried out with 60 Vbeta primers and 13 Jbeta primers. Clones were sequenced by immunoSEQ multiplex PCR, and TCRdb holds only the in-frame ones, with some missing. The sample records 50,000 to 55,000 clones, approximately 52% being singletons. The chain carries TRBV5-4 and TRBJ2-2; 7 bases fit TRBD2. The TCR comes from a human donor in good health. Sequencing was performed on PBMCs. CDR3 in DNA: TGTGCCAGCAGCATACGGGACTACGCGGGGGAGCTGTTTTTT. Translating it yields CASSIRDYAGELFF.